This TCR beta chain was observed in a study of blood T cell repertoires in COVID-19. Germline-derived CDR1 and CDR2 are MNHEY and SVGAGI. The CDR3 covers 14 residues. V lost 5 bases and J 0 bases, leaving 8 bases between the germline ends. In the original analysis: Estimated nucleated cell counts came from reference gene primer amplification. Sequencing was performed with immunoSEQ multiplex PCR; in TCRdb, only in-frame clones are kept and a portion is missing. V, J and clone size are those of that table, while D and trimming were read from the DNA. The data contain roughly 150,000 clones, about 80% of them seen just once; the ten biggest clones take up roughly 2%.

The sequence was collected from a woman over 75 with acute or convalescent COVID-19. Sequences were obtained from peripheral blood. V usage is TRBV6-5 and J usage is TRBJ1-5, with D perhaps matching TRBD1 (6 bases). This CDR3 is CASSQQGSNQPQHF. CDR3 coding DNA: TGTGCCAGCAGTCAACAGGGTAGCAATCAGCCCCAGCATTTT.